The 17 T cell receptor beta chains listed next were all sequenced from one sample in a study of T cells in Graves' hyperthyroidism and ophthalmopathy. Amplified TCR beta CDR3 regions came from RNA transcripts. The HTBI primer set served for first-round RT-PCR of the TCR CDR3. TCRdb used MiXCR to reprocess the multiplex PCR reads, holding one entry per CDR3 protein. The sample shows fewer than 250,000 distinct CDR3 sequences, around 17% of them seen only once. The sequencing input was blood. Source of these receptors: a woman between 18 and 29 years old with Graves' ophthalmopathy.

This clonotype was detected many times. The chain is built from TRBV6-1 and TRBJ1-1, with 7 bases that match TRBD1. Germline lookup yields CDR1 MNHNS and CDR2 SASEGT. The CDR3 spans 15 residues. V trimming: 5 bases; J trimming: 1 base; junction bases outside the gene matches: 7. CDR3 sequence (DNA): TGTGCCAGCAGTAGTTGGGACAGCTGGAACACTGAAGCTTTCTTT. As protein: CASSSWDSWNTEAFF.

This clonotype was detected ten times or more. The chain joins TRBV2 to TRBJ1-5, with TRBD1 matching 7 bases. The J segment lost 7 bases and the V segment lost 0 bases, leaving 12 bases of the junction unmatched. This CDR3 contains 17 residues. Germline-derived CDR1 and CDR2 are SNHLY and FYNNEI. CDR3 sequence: CASSEALRGRVNQPQHF. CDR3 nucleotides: TGTGCCAGCAGTGAAGCGCTTAGGGGGCGCGTGAACCAGCCCCAGCATTTT.

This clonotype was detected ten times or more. CDR3 DNA sequence: TGTGCCAGCAGTCCGTCGCGGTTGACAGGTCTCGAAATCGGGAACACCATATATTTT. It translates to CASSPSRLTGLEIGNTIYF. The chain links TRBV6-1 to TRBJ1-3; tentatively, D is TRBD1 (6 bases). From germline, CDR1 is MNHNS and CDR2 SASEGT. The CDR3 consists of 19 residues. Trimming shortened V by 5 bases and J by 7 bases, and 30 bases separated the two germline ends.

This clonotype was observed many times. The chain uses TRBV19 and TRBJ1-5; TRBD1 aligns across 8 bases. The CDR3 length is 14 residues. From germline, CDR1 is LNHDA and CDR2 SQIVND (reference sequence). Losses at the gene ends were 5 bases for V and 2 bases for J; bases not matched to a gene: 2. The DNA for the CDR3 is TGTGCCAGTAGTTCGACAGGGGGCAATCAGCCCCAGCATTTT. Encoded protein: CASSSTGGNQPQHF.

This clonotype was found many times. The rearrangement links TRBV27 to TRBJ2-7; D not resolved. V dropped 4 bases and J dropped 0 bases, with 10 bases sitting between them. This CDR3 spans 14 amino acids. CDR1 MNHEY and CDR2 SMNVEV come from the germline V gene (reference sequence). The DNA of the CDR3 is TGTGCCAGCAGTTCCTCGGTAGACTCCTACGAGCAGTACTTC. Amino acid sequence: CASSSSVDSYEQYF.

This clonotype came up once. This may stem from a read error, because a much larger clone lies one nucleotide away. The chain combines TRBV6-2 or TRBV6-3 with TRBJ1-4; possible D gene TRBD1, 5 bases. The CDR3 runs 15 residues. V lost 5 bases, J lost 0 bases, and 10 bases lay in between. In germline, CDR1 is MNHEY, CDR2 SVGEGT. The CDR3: CASSPVTATNEKLFF. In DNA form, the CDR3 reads TGTGCCAGCAGTCCGGTGACAGCAACTAATGAAAAACTGTTTTTT.

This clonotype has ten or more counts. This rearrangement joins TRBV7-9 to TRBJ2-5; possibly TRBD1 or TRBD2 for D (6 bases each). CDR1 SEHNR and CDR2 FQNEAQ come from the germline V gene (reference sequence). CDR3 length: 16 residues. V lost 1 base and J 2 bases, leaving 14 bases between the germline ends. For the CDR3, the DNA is TGTGCCAGCAGCTTAGACCCGTGGAGGGGGCAAGAGACCCAGTACTTC. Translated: CASSLDPWRGQETQYF.

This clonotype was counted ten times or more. The CDR3 sequence: CASSPGPNNEQFF. The CDR3 coding sequence is TGTGCCAGCAGCCCCGGGCCTAACAATGAGCAGTTCTTC. V usage is TRBV7-2 and J usage is TRBJ2-1; D remains ambiguous. The V and J ends lost 5 bases and 5 bases respectively, with 10 bases between them. The CDR3 is 13 amino acids. Germline V gives CDR1 SGHTA, CDR2 FQGNSA.

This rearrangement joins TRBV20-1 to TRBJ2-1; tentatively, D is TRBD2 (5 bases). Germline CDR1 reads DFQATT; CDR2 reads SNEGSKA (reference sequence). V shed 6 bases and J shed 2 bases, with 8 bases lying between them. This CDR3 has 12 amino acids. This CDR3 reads CSATRTYNEQFF. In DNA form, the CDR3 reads TGCAGTGCAACTAGAACCTACAATGAGCAGTTCTTC.

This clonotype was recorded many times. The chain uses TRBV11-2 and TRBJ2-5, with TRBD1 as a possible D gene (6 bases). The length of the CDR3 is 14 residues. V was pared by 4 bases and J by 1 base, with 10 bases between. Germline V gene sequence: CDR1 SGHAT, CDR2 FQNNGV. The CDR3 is CASSSTGRQETQYF. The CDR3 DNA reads TGTGCCAGCAGCTCGACAGGACGCCAAGAGACCCAGTACTTC.

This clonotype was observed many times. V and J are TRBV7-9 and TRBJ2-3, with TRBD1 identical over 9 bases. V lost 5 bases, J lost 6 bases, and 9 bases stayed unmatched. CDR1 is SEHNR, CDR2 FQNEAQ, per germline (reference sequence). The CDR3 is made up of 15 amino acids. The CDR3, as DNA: TGTGCCAGCAGCGGACAGGGGCGAGATAGGGATACGCAGTATTTT. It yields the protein CASSGQGRDRDTQYF.

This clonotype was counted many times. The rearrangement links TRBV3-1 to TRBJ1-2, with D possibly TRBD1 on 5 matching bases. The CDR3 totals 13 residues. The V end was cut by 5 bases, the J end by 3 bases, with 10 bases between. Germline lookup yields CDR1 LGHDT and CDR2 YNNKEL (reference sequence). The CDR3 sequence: CASSRGGHYGYTF. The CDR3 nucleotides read TGTGCCAGCAGCAGGGGAGGGCACTATGGCTACACCTTC.

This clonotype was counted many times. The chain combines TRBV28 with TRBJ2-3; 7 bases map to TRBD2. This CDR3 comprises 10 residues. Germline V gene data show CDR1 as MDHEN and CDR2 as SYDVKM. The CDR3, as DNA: TGTGCGGGGGGGGCAGATACGCAGTATTTT. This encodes CAGGADTQYF.

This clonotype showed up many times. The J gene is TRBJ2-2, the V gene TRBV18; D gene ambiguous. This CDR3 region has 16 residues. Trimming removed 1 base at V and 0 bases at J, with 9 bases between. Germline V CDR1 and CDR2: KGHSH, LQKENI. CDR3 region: CASSPLTLANTGELFF. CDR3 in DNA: TGTGCCAGCTCACCACTGACACTCGCGAACACCGGGGAGCTGTTTTTT.

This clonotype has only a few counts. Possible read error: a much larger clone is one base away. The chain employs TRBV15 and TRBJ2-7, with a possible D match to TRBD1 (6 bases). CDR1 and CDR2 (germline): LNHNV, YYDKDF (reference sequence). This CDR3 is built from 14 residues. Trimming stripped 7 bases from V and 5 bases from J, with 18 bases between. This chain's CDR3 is CATTAGRGLNEQYF. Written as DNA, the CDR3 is TGTGCCACCACCGCTGGCAGGGGTCTTAACGAGCAGTACTTC.

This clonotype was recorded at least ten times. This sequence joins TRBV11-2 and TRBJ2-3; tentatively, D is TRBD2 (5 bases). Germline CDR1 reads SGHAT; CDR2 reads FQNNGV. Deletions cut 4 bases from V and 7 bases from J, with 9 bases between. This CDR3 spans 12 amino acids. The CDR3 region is CASSSTGYTQYF. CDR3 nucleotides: TGTGCCAGCAGCTCCACGGGGTATACGCAGTATTTT.

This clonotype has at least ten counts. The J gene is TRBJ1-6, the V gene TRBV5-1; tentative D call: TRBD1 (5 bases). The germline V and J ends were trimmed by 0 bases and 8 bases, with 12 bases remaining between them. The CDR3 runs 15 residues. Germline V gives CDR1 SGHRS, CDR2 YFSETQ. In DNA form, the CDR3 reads TGCGCCAGCAGCTTGGAGCCAGGGAAAGATTCACCCCTCCACTTT. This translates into CASSLEPGKDSPLHF.